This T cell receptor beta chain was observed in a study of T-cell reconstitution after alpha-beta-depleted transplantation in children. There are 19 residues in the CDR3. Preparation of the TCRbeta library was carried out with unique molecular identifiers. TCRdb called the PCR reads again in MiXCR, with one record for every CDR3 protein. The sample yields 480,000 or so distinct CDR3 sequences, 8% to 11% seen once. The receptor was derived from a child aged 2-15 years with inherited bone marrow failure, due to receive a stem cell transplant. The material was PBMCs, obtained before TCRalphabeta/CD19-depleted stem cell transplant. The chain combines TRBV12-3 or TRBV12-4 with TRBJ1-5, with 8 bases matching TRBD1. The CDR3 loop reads CTCSFGRTSGGDGNQPQHF. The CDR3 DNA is TGTACCTGCAGTTTTGGGAGAACTTCAGGGGGCGATGGCAATCAGCCCCAGCATTTT.